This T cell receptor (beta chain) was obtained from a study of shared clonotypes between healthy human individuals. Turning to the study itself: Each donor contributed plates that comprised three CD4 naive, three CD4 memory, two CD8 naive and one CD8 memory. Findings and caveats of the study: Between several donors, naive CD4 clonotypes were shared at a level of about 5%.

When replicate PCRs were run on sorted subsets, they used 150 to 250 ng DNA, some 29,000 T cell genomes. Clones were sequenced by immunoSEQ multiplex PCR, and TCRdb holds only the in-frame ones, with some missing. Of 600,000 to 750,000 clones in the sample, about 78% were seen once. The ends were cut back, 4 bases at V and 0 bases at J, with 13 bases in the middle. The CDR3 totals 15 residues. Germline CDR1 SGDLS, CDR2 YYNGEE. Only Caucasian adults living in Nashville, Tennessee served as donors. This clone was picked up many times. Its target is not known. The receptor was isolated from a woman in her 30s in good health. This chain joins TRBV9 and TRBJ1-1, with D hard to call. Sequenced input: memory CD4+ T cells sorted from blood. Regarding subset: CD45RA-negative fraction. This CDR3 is CASSPHGRVNTEAFF. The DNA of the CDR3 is TGTGCCAGCAGCCCCCATGGGAGAGTGAACACTGAAGCTTTCTTT. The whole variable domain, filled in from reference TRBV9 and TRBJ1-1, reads DSGVTQTPKHLITATGQRVTLRCSPRSGDLSVYWYQQSLDQGLQFLIQYYNGEERAKGNILERFSAQQFPDLHSELNLSSLELGDSALYFCASSPHGRVNTEAFFGQGTRLTVV.